This is a list of T cell receptor beta chains from one sample in a study of cytomegalovirus exposure and HLA in healthy donors. Generated by immunoSEQ multiplex PCR, the TCRdb table keeps only in-frame clones and is missing some. In the table there are 85,000 to 100,000 clones, roughly four fifths of which are singletons. Sequencing input: PBMCs. The receptors stem from a human donor in good health. The CDR3 runs from the conserved cysteine through the conserved F or W. A D gene is named only where the DNA matches it firmly. Size tells how often a clone was seen (once, few, many) or the class of an expanded clone, and some rows leave it out.

V gene	J gene	D gene	clone size	CDR3 DNA	CDR3 protein
TRBV19	TRBJ2-7	TRBD1	few	TGTGCCAGTAGTGCGACAGGGGCCTCCTACGAGCAGTACTTC	CASSATGASYEQYF
TRBV9	TRBJ2-1	TRBD2	-	TGTGCCAGCAGCGTAGGGGGTAGCGGGACGCTATACAATGAGCAGTTCTTC	CASSVGGSGTLYNEQFF
TRBV7-9	TRBJ2-6	TRBD1	-	TGTTCCAGCAGCTTAGGGGTCGGGACAGGTGGAGGGGCCAACGTCCTGACTTTC	CSSSLGVGTGGGANVLTF
TRBV30	TRBJ1-4	-	few	TGTGCCTGGAGTCTAGAGGGTGAAAAACTGTTTTTT	CAWSLEGEKLFF
TRBV28	TRBJ1-1	TRBD1	-	TGTGCCAGCAGGGGACAGCCCGAAGCTTTCTTT	CASRGQPEAFF
TRBV5-1	TRBJ2-2	-	-	TGCGCCAGCAGCCCCGTCCCTGAGCCCGGGGAGCTGTTTTTT	CASSPVPEPGELFF
TRBV29-1	TRBJ2-5	TRBD2	-	TGCAGCGTCTCCGGGAGGGAAGAGACCCAGTACTTC	CSVSGREETQYF
TRBV6-5	TRBJ1-1	-	-	TGTGCCAGCAGTTACCCGGACGGGGTGGTCACTGAAGCTTTCTTT	CASSYPDGVVTEAFF
TRBV18	TRBJ2-1	-	-	TGTGCCAGCTCATCTACGACACCGAGCTCCTACAATGAGCAGTTCTTC	CASSSTTPSSYNEQFF
TRBV10-3	TRBJ2-1	TRBD2	few	TGTGCCATCAGCAGACTAGCGGCCTCCTACAATGAGCAGTTCTTC	CAISRLAASYNEQFF
TRBV7-8	TRBJ1-2	-	few	TGTGCCAGCAGCTTAGGACCGGGTCGGGGCTACACCTTC	CASSLGPGRGYTF
TRBV4-2	TRBJ1-5	-	-	TGTGCCAGCAGCCAAACAGGTGGCAATCAGCCCCAGCATTTT	CASSQTGGNQPQHF
TRBV11-2	TRBJ1-2	TRBD1	-	TGTGCCAGCAGCTTAGTTAGGGACAGATTTAACTATGGCTACACCTTC	CASSLVRDRFNYGYTF
TRBV7-9	TRBJ2-7	-	once	TGTGCCAGCAGCACTTCTTACGAGCAGTACTTC	CASSTSYEQYF
TRBV5-1	TRBJ2-7	TRBD1	-	TGCGCCAGCAGCTTGGGGGGGACAGGGGCCTCCTACGAGCAGTACTTC	CASSLGGTGASYEQYF
TRBV11-2	TRBJ1-6	-	-	TGTGCCAGCAGCTTACACAGGGCTGGTTCACCCCTCCACTTT	CASSLHRAGSPLHF
TRBV7-9	TRBJ1-2	-	-	TGTGCCAGCGGACAGAGTAACTATGGCTACACCTTC	CASGQSNYGYTF
TRBV7-9	TRBJ1-6	-	-	TGTGCCAGCAGTTCGGGGGGGGATTCACCCCTCCACTTT	CASSSGGDSPLHF
TRBV10-3	TRBJ1-1	-	-	TGTGCCATCAGTGAGTCGAGGACATTAGAGAACACTGAAGCTTTCTTT	CAISESRTLENTEAFF
TRBV5-1	TRBJ2-1	-	once	TGCGCCAGCAGCCCCGGTTGGGCCTCCTACAATGAGCAGTTCTTC	CASSPGWASYNEQFF
TRBV6-5	TRBJ1-4	-	-	TGTGCCAGCAGTTCCAAAAGCGGGGTCGGCGAAAAACTGTTTTTT	CASSSKSGVGEKLFF
TRBV5-1	TRBJ1-5	TRBD1	-	TGCGTCAGCAGCTCGGGACAGGGGTCGGCTCAGCCCCAGCATTTT	CVSSSGQGSAQPQHF
TRBV7-2	TRBJ2-7	-	-	TGTGCCAGCAGCTCGGGACTTCTTAACGAGCAGTACTTC	CASSSGLLNEQYF
TRBV18	TRBJ1-2	TRBD1	many	TGTGCCAGCTCACGCGACAGGGGAACTACTAACTATGGCTACACCTTC	CASSRDRGTTNYGYTF
TRBV6-5	TRBJ1-1	TRBD1	-	TGTGCCAGCACTCCCGCGGCAGGGGGGAACACTGAAGCTTTCTTT	CASTPAAGGNTEAFF
TRBV5-1	TRBJ2-1	-	-	TGCGCCAGCACCTTAGGCGTGGACTCCCGTCACAATGAGCAGTTCTTC	CASTLGVDSRHNEQFF
TRBV27	TRBJ2-1	-	-	TGTGCCAGCAGTCTAGGGCTCAACCAAAACAGGTTTAATGAGCAGTTCTTC	CASSLGLNQNRFNEQFF
TRBV4-3	TRBJ2-1	TRBD2	few	TGCGCCAGCAGCCAGAACCCCGCACTAGCGGGAGATTTCAATGAGCAGTTCTTC	CASSQNPALAGDFNEQFF
TRBV11-2	TRBJ1-2	-	many	TGTGCCAGCAGCTTAAGTTCATCGGTACAGGGTAACTATGGCTACACCTTC	CASSLSSSVQGNYGYTF
TRBV29-1	TRBJ2-1	TRBD1	few	TGCAGCGAGATAGGGACAGCAGCAGGGGATGAGCAGTTCTTC	CSEIGTAAGDEQFF
TRBV2	TRBJ2-2	-	-	TGTGCCAGCGTGTTGTCCCGCGCTACCGGGGAGCTGTTTTTT	CASVLSRATGELFF
TRBV13	TRBJ1-6	-	-	TGTGCCAGCAGCCAGGCCTATGGCCGTTCACCCCTCCACTTT	CASSQAYGRSPLHF
TRBV5-1	TRBJ2-3	-	-	TGCGCCAGCAACTTTCCCGGGGATACGCAGTATTTT	CASNFPGDTQYF
TRBV11-2	TRBJ1-1	TRBD1	-	TGTGCCAGCAGCAGGGACAGGGGGAAAACTGAAGCTTTCTTT	CASSRDRGKTEAFF
TRBV27	TRBJ2-3	TRBD2	-	TGTGCCAGCAGTCCTCTTAAAGAGCTAGCGGGGGATACGCAGTATTTT	CASSPLKELAGDTQYF
TRBV19	TRBJ2-7	TRBD1	-	TGTGCCAGTAGTTCTACAGGGGTTTCACCTGGGGAGCAGTACTTC	CASSSTGVSPGEQYF
TRBV6-6	TRBJ1-2	-	-	TGTGCCAGCAGTTACTCGCCAGGTAACTATGGCTACACCTTC	CASSYSPGNYGYTF
TRBV4-3	TRBJ1-1	-	-	TGCGCCAGCAGCCAAGAAAACAGGGCTCGAGGGGCTTTCTTT	CASSQENRARGAFF
TRBV21-1	TRBJ2-7	-	-	TGTGCCACCGTCTACGAGCAGTACTTC	CATVYEQYF
TRBV5-5	TRBJ2-7	-	-	TGTGCCAGCAGCTCGACAGTGTCCGAGCAGTACTTC	CASSSTVSEQYF
TRBV18	TRBJ1-5	-	-	TGTGCCAGCTCACCTCAGGGCCCCGATCAGCCCCAGCATTTT	CASSPQGPDQPQHF
TRBV19	TRBJ1-6	-	-	-	CASSILAHNSPLHF
TRBV5-8	TRBJ2-1	TRBD2	-	TGTGCCAGCATCAAAAAGGCTAGCGGGAGGGCCGGCAATGAGCAGTTCTTC	CASIKKASGRAGNEQFF
TRBV7-2	TRBJ1-2	-	-	TGTGCCAGCAGCTTAGTACCAGGTTCTAACTATGGCTACACCTTC	CASSLVPGSNYGYTF
TRBV4-1	TRBJ2-1	-	few	TGCGCCAGCAGCCACGCGCTAACTAGCTACTACAATGAGCAGTTCTTC	CASSHALTSYYNEQFF
TRBV6-5	TRBJ1-6	-	-	TGTGCCAGCAGTTACGAAACACGTAATTCACCCCTCCACTTT	CASSYETRNSPLHF